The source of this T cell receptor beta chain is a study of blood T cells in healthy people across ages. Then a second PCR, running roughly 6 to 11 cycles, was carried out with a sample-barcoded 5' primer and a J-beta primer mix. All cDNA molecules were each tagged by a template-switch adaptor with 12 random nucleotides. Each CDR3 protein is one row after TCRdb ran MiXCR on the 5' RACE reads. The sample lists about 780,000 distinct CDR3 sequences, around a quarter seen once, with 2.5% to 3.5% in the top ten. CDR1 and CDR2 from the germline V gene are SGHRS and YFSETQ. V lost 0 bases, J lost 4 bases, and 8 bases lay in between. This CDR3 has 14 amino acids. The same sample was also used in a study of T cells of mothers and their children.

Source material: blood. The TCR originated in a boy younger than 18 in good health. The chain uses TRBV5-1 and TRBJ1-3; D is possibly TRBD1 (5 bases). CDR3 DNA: TGCGCCAGCAGCTTGGCAGGGTACGGAAACACCATATATTTT. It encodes CASSLAGYGNTIYF.